Detailed here is one TCR beta chain. Extraction and reverse transcription of RNA yielded cDNA as the sequencing template. Libraries were prepared by immunoSEQ multiplex PCR; TCRdb keeps only in-frame clonotypes and omits some of them. The sample includes about 150,000 clones, about 51% of them seen just once. Sampling of alopecia areata patients yielded lesional scalp punch biopsies as well as peripheral blood. Both CD4+ and CD8+ T cells were separated by sorting PBMCs. This record comes from a study of CD8+ T cells in alopecia areata. The CDR3 covers 15 residues. Germline V gives CDR1 SGHDN, CDR2 FVKESK. V lost 4 bases, J lost 0 bases, and 2 bases stayed unmatched.

This receptor was identified in a human donor with alopecia areata. Sequenced here: CD8+ T cells sorted from blood, sampled at week 0. The genes are TRBV14 and TRBJ2-1; TRBD2 matches at 8 bases. The CDR3 sequence is CASSPGTSSYNEQFF. DNA for the CDR3: TGTGCCAGCAGCCCCGGGACTAGCTCCTACAATGAGCAGTTCTTC.